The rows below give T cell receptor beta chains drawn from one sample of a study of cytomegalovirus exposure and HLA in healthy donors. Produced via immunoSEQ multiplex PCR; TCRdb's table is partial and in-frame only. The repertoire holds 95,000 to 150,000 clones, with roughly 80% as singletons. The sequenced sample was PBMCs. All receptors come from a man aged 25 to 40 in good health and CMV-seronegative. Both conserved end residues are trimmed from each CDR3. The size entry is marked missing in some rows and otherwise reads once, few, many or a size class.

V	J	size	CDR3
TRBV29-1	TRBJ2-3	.	SASDRGGDTQY
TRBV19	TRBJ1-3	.	ASNQGSSGNTIY
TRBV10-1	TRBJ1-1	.	ASSGKRTGEDTEAF
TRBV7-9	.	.	ASSLGQNYEQY
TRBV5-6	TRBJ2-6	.	ASSPRAAGANVLT
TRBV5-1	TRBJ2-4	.	ASSEQGEGNIQY
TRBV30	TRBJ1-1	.	AWGSGGRTEAF
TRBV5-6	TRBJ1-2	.	ASSLGDRGTGYT
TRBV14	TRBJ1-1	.	ASSRGRNTEAF
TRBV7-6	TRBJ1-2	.	ASSFLKAGVYGYT
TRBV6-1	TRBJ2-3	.	ASHHSRTDTQY
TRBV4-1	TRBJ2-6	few	ASSQDPGTYVLT
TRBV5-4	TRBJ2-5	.	ASSLGFGAGGTSETQY
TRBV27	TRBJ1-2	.	ASSLLLDSRDGYT
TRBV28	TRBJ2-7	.	ASRGGSGPYEQY
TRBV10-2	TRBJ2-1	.	ASRGSSDNEQF
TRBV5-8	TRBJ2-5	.	ASSLSGTSETQY
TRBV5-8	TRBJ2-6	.	ASSLYRTGHSGANGLT
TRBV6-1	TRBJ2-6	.	ASSAGGAGANGLT
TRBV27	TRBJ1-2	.	ASTKGASSPSGYT
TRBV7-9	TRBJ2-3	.	ASSLARGPQY
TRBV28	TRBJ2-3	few	ASNLGQGSTDTQY
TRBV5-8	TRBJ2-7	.	ASSDRDRGRISEQY
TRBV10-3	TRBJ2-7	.	AISEPGLLEQY
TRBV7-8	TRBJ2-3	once	ASRRTTSTDTQY
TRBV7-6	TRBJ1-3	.	ASSLRGGGNTIY
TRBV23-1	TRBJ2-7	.	ASRRDFRYEQY
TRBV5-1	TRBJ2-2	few	ASSPDRDTGELF
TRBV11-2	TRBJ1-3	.	ASSSSVLSGNTIY
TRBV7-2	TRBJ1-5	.	ASSRGGLGNQPQH
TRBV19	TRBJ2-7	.	ASSVDTRTYEQY
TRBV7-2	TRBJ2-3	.	AAGRDSPGRNTQY
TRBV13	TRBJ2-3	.	ASSSGGGGADTQY
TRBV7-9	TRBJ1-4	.	ASSLPRGQTNEKLF
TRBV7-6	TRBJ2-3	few	ASSVLVADTQY
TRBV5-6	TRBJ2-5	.	ASSWNGLRDRGQY
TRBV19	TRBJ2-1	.	ASSMSLAGPSSYNEQF
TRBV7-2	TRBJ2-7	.	ASSGRGGEFYEQY
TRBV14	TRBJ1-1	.	ASSQEVGDMNTEAF
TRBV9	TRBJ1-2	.	ASSTGGQTNYGYT
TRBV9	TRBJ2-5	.	ASSPFDRGLLGETQY
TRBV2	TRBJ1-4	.	ASARDTGEKLF
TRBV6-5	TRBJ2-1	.	ASSYSTSGPGNEQF
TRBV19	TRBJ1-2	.	ASSQHQDGGYT
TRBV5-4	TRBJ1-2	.	ASNTQGGGGYT